This note documents a single T cell receptor beta chain sequence. These data come from a study of blood T cell repertoires in COVID-19. For the study at large: PBMCs, B-cell-depleted T cells, or T cells were the source of the cDNA or gDNA that made up the material.

The V gene lost 2 bases and the J gene lost 0 bases, with 10 bases spanning the gap. Germline lookup yields CDR1 MNHEY and CDR2 SVGEGT. The CDR3 sequence is 16 residues long. Assay: immunoSEQ multiplex PCR; the TCRdb copy retains only in-frame clones and omits some. The sample includes hundreds of thousands of clones, 85% to 90% of them seen just once. V usage is TRBV6-2 or TRBV6-3 and J usage is TRBJ1-4, with a possible D match to TRBD1 (5 bases). The origin of this receptor is a woman between 18 and 29 years old with acute or convalescent COVID-19. Sequencing used peripheral blood. The CDR3, as DNA: TGTGCCAGCAGTTACGCTACAGGACCAACTAATGAAAAACTGTTTTTT. Its translation: CASSYATGPTNEKLFF.